This TCR beta chain was documented in a study of cytomegalovirus exposure and HLA in healthy donors. Study overall: Genotyping of 400 or so donors showed that 65% to 90% belonged to the Caucasian-associated ancestry cluster.

Findings and limits, study-wide: In a later analysis, most CMV-associated TCR beta chains appeared HLA-restricted.

The junction had 16 bases not matched to a gene; V was cut back by 3 bases and J by 14 bases. CDR3 length equals 15 residues. Per the germline V gene, CDR1 is MGHDK and CDR2 is SYGVNS. Primers included in the PCR were 60 Vbeta and 13 Jbeta primers. The data were produced by immunoSEQ multiplex PCR, yet TCRdb's version contains in-frame clones alone and is incomplete. The profile covers about 200,000 clones, with around 83% appearing a single time and approximately 1.5% taken by the ten largest. Notes on this clone: The antigen is unknown.

The source of this sequence is a woman under 30 in good health and CMV-seronegative. Sequences were obtained from PBMCs. The V and J genes are TRBV25-1 and TRBJ1-1, with TRBD1 matching 9 bases. The CDR3 reads CASSEGGTGRRKSFF. CDR3 nucleotide sequence: TGTGCCAGCAGTGAGGGGGGGACAGGGCGAAGGAAATCCTTCTTT.